The 10 T cell receptor beta chains below come from one sample, sequenced in a study of cytomegalovirus exposure and HLA in healthy donors. 60 Vbeta and 13 Jbeta primers were used in PCR. Clones were sequenced by immunoSEQ multiplex PCR, and TCRdb holds only the in-frame ones, with some missing. The sample has about 170,000 clones; 75% to 85% are singletons. Sequenced material: PBMCs. These receptors were collected from a female donor in good health and CMV-seronegative.

This clone was recorded only once. One end of the junction varies from germline; a read error may be responsible. CDR3 in amino acids: CASSQDLMGGANGLTF. The CDR3, as DNA: TGTGCCAGCAGCCAAGATTTGATGGGGGGGGCCAACGGCCTGACTTTC. The chain links TRBV4-2 to TRBJ2-6; a possible D gene is TRBD2 (7 bases). The CDR3 has 16 residues. The germline V gene has CDR1 LGHNA and CDR2 YNFKEQ.

V usage is TRBV18 and J usage is TRBJ2-7; no reliable D call. CDR1 and CDR2 (germline): KGHSH, LQKENI. Trimming removed 2 bases from V and 0 bases from J, with 14 bases in between. The CDR3 is made up of 16 amino acids. The CDR3 region has the DNA TGTGCCAGCTCACCAGGAGTTGTCCTCAGCTCCTACGAGCAGTACTTC. This gives the protein CASSPGVVLSSYEQYF.

The chain is built from TRBV7-2 and TRBJ1-2; D gene unclear. The CDR3 covers 14 residues. CDR1 and CDR2 from the germline V gene are SGHTA and FQGNSA. V lost 0 bases and J lost 7, with 12 bases in between. The DNA for the CDR3 is TGTGCCAGCAGCTTAGCGTCGGAGGGTGGTGGCTACACCTTC. The encoded protein is CASSLASEGGGYTF.

V usage is TRBV7-2 and J usage is TRBJ2-3; tentatively, D is TRBD2 (6 bases). Germline CDR1 is SGHTA and CDR2 is FQGNSA. With 3 bases removed from V and 4 bases from J, the gap between germline ends came to 11 bases. This CDR3 is built from 14 residues. The CDR3 DNA reads as TGTGCCAGCAGCTTCGGGGGTAGGGCAGATACGCAGTATTTT. Its protein product is CASSFGGRADTQYF. The entire variable domain, with the rest obtained from reference TRBV7-2 and TRBJ2-3, is as follows: GAGVSQSPSNKVTEKGKDVELRCDPISGHTALYWYRQSLGQGLEFLIYFQGNSAPDKSGLPSDRFSAERTGGSVSTLTIQRTQQEDSAVYLCASSFGGRADTQYFGPGTRLTVL.

The gene calls are TRBV5-1 and TRBJ1-2, with a tentative D call TRBD1 (5 bases). Germline V gene sequence: CDR1 SGHRS, CDR2 YFSETQ. The CDR3 is made up of 13 amino acids. Between the trimmed V and J ends, which lost 5 bases and 2 bases, there was a span of 10 bases. The DNA for the CDR3 is TGCGCCAGCAGGCTGACAGCGAACTATGGCTACACCTTC. It is translated as CASRLTANYGYTF.

The chain uses TRBV30 and TRBJ1-6, with D perhaps matching TRBD1 (6 bases). The V and J ends lost 2 bases and 8 bases respectively, with 22 bases between them. The CDR3 covers 17 residues. Germline V gene data show CDR1 as GTSNPN and CDR2 as SVGIG (reference sequence). The CDR3 DNA reads TGTGCCTGGAGTTTCGACCGGACAGAGGGATCGCATTCACCCCTCCACTTT. Translating it yields CAWSFDRTEGSHSPLHF.

This clone showed up just a few times. The J gene is TRBJ2-4, the V gene TRBV28, with D maybe TRBD1 (6 bases). The germline V gene has CDR1 MDHEN and CDR2 SYDVKM. The V gene lost 6 bases and the J gene lost 10 bases, with 10 bases spanning the gap. The CDR3 is 11 amino acids. This chain's CDR3 is CASSETGIQYF. In DNA form, the CDR3 reads TGTGCCAGCAGCGAAACAGGGATTCAGTACTTC.

The rearrangement joins TRBV4-2 to TRBJ2-6, with D unclear. V lost 0 bases and J 4 bases, leaving 19 bases between the germline ends. The germline V gene encodes CDR1 LGHNA and CDR2 YNFKEQ. This CDR3 is 19 amino acids long. The CDR3 DNA reads TGTGCCAGCAGCCAAGAAGGTGAACCTATAAACTACGGGGCCAACGTCCTGACTTTC. Protein product: CASSQEGEPINYGANVLTF.

The chain employs TRBV18 and TRBJ2-6, with 9 bases that match TRBD1. This CDR3 is 17 amino acids long. Trimming at V came to 3 bases and at J to 3 bases, leaving 6 bases not matched to a gene. The germline V gene has CDR1 KGHSH and CDR2 LQKENI. CDR3 sequence: CASSPGQGSGGANVLTF. The CDR3 region has the DNA TGTGCCAGCTCACCGGGACAGGGTTCGGGTGGGGCCAACGTCCTGACTTTC.

The chain carries TRBV5-4 and TRBJ1-1; TRBD1 matches at 8 bases. CDR3 length: 14 residues. V trimming: 1 base; J trimming: 5 bases; junction bases outside the gene matches: 4. Looked up from germline, CDR1 is SGHNT and CDR2 is YYREEE (reference sequence). CDR3 amino acids: CASSLRQGRTEAFF. The CDR3 DNA reads as TGTGCCAGCAGCTTGAGACAGGGGAGAACTGAAGCTTTCTTT.